The following is a T cell receptor (beta chain) sequence with its context. Its antigen is still unknown. The use of a sample-barcoded 5' primer and a J-beta primer mix characterized a second PCR of roughly 7 to 11 cycles. One entry per CDR3 protein results from TCRdb running MiXCR on the 5' RACE reads. Of about 1.5 million distinct CDR3 sequences in the sample, approximately 42% were seen once. This entry belongs to a study of blood T cells in healthy people across ages. Study-level results: The lack of PBMC sorting stopped any conclusive naive versus antigen-experienced comparison. Roughly linear age-related decline in beta diversity appeared, significant by age roughly 40. A strong correlation was seen between TCR beta diversity and naive T cell percentage.

The CDR3 consists of 14 residues. Germline assignment: CDR1 SGDLS and CDR2 YYNGEE. The J segment lost 10 bases and the V segment lost 1 base, leaving 6 bases of the junction unmatched. This chain uses TRBV9 with TRBJ2-1; 9 bases are a match to TRBD2. This receptor was identified in a woman in her late teens or twenties in good health. Material for sequencing was blood. CDR3 in amino acids: CASSVKAGGAEQFF. CDR3 in DNA: TGTGCCAGCAGCGTAAAAGCGGGGGGAGCCGAGCAGTTCTTC.